This T cell receptor beta chain was obtained from a study of Graves' ophthalmopathy and Graves' hyperthyroidism. Amplification from RNA transcripts yielded the TCR beta CDR3 regions. HTBI primers primed a first-round RT-PCR, and a second-round multiplex PCR followed. TCRdb called the multiplex PCR reads again in MiXCR, with one record for every CDR3 protein. The table has about 700,000 distinct CDR3 sequences, just over 40% seen once. This CDR3 is built from 13 residues. Trimming removed 7 bases at V and 2 bases at J, with 14 bases between. CDR1 DFQATT and CDR2 SNEGSKA come from the germline V gene (reference sequence).

The sequence derives from an adult man with Graves' ophthalmopathy. Sample: peripheral blood. The V and J genes are TRBV20-1 and TRBJ2-5, with D unclear. The CDR3 sequence: CSVGTTGQETQYF. The CDR3 nucleotides are TGCAGTGTAGGTACGACTGGACAAGAGACCCAGTACTTC.